Sequencing of this TCR beta chain was carried out in a study of T-cell reconstitution after alpha-beta-depleted transplantation in children. The V gene's germline CDR1 is SGHAT and CDR2 FQNNGV. There are 18 residues in the CDR3. V was shortened by 5 bases and J by 2 bases, with 21 bases between the two germline ends. Using unique molecular identifiers, the investigators prepared the TCRbeta library. TCRdb fed the PCR reads into MiXCR, producing one record per CDR3 protein. Here the sample spans 350,000 to 450,000 distinct CDR3 sequences, about an eighth being singletons. This clonotype was counted between two and nine times.

The receptor was isolated from a human donor who donated a stem cell graft to a child with Fanconi anemia. Material: PBMCs, obtained from the stem cell graft. The V gene is TRBV11-2, the J gene TRBJ2-2, with D perhaps given as TRBD1 or TRBD2 (6 bases each). The CDR3: CASSKRRRGALNTGELFF. CDR3 bases: TGTGCCAGCAGCAAAAGGAGGAGGGGGGCCCTAAACACCGGGGAGCTGTTTTTT.